This TCR beta chain was retrieved from a study of T cell repertoires in cytomegalovirus infection. Study-level background: Indications came from public TCR beta signatures; they pointed to CMV infection and to a matching HLA type.

TCRdb reanalysed the reads using MiXCR and keeps one entry per CDR3 protein. Of under 850,000 distinct CDR3 sequences listed, roughly 36% are singletons. To note about this clonotype: No antigen is known for it.

V lost 3 bases, J lost 7 bases, and 14 bases stayed unmatched. Germline CDR1 SGHTA, CDR2 FQGNSA. This CDR3 contains 16 residues. The study's findings and limits: Of the TCR beta families, the public ones yielded a cumulative frequency that identified carriers of CMV plus the relevant HLA.

The sample taken for sequencing was PBMCs. The V call is TRBV7-2, the J call TRBJ1-2; TRBD1 agrees at 7 bases. The sequence came from a human donor in good health (CMV status not recorded). Some clones in this sample may be carry-over from other donors' samples. CDR3 amino acids: CASSFTGQLRSPGYTF. The CDR3 nucleotides are TGTGCCAGCAGCTTTACGGGACAGCTCCGAAGTCCTGGCTACACCTTC. Looking up the rest from reference TRBV7-2 and TRBJ1-2 gives the full variable domain: GAGVSQSPSNKVTEKGKDVELRCDPISGHTALYWYRQSLGQGLEFLIYFQGNSAPDKSGLPSDRFSAERTGGSVSTLTIQRTQQEDSAVYLCASSFTGQLRSPGYTFGSGTRLTVV.